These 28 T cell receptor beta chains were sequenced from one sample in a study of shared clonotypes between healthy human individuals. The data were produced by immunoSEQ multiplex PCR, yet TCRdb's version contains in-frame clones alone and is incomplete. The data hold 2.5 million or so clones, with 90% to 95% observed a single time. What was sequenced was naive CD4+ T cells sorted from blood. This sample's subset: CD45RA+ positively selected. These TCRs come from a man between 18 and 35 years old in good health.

The CDR3 sequence is CASSQSGTGGGQYF. In DNA, the CDR3 is TGTGCCAGCAGCCAATCCGGGACAGGAGGTGGGCAGTACTTC. The chain recombines TRBV4-2 with TRBJ2-7; 8 bases match TRBD1. Losses at the gene ends were 2 bases for V and 9 bases for J; bases not matched to a gene: 9. CDR3 size: 14 residues. Germline V gene sequence: CDR1 LGHNA, CDR2 YNFKEQ.

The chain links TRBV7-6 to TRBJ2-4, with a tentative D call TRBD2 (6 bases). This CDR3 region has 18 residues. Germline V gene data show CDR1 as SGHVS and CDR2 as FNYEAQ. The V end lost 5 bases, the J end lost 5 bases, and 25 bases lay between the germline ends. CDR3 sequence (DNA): TGTGCCAGCAGCCCTGGGCAGGGCGGATCTCCGGGGGAAAACATTCAGTACTTC. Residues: CASSPGQGGSPGENIQYF.

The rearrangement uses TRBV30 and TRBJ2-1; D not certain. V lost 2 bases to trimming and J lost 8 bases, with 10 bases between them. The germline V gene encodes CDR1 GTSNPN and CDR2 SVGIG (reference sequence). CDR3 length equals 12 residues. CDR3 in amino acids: CAWSPFMDEQFF. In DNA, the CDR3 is TGTGCCTGGAGTCCCTTCATGGATGAGCAGTTCTTC.

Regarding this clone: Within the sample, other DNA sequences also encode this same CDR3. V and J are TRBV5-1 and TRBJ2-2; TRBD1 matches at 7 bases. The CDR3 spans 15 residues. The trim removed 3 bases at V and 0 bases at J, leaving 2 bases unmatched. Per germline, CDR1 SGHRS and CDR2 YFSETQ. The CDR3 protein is CASSWDSPNTGELFF. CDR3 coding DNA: TGCGCCAGCAGCTGGGACAGCCCGAACACCGGGGAGCTGTTTTTT.

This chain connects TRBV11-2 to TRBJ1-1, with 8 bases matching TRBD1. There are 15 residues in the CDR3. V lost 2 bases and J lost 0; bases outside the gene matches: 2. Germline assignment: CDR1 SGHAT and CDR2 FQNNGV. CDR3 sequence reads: CASSLTGQVNTEAFF. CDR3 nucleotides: TGTGCCAGCAGCTTAACGGGACAGGTGAACACTGAAGCTTTCTTT.

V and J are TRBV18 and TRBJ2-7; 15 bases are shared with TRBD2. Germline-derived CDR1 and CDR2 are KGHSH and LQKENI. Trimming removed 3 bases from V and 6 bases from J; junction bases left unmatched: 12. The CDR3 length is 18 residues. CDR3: CASSPDRTSGRALAEQYF. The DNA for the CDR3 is TGTGCCAGCTCACCTGACCGGACTAGCGGGAGGGCCTTGGCCGAGCAGTACTTC.

The CDR3 here is CASSEQQGQYNEQFF. DNA for the CDR3: TGTGCCAGCAGTGAACAACAGGGTCAATACAATGAGCAGTTCTTC. V usage is TRBV2 and J usage is TRBJ2-1; D possibly corresponds to TRBD1 (6 bases). Germline V CDR1 and CDR2: SNHLY, FYNNEI. The CDR3 consists of 15 residues. V gave up 2 bases and J gave up 4 bases, with 12 bases separating them.

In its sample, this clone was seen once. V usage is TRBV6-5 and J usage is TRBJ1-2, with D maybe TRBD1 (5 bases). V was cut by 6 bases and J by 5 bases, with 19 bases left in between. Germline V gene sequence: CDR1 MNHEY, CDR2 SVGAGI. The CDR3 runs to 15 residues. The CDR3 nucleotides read TGTGCCAGCAGCCCGGGGGGTGTAACCTTTTATGGCTACACCTTC. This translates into CASSPGGVTFYGYTF.

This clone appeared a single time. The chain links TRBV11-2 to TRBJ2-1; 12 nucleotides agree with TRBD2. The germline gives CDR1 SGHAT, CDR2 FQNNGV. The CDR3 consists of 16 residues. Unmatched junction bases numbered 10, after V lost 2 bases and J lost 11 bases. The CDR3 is CASSLTLAGGNPKQFF. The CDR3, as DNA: TGTGCCAGCAGCTTAACCCTAGCGGGGGGGAACCCTAAGCAGTTCTTC.

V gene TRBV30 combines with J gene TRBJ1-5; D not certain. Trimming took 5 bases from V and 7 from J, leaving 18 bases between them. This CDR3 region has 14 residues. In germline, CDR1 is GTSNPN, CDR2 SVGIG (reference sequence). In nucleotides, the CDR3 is TGTGCCTGGCCCCCCTTACTGTGTGGACAGCCCCAGCATTTT. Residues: CAWPPLLCGQPQHF.

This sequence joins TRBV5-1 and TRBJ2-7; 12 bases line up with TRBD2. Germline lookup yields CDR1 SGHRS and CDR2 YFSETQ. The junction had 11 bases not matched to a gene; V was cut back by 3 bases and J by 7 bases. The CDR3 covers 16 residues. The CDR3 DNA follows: TGCGCCAGCAGCTCCCTCCTAGCGGGAGGGCCGGGTGAGCAGTACTTC. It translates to CASSSLLAGGPGEQYF.

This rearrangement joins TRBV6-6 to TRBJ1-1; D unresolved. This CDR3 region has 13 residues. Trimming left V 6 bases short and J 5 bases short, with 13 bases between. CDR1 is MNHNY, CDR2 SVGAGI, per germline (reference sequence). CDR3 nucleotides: TGTGCCAGCAGACCCCCCAGTGGGACTGAAGCTTTCTTT. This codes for CASRPPSGTEAFF.

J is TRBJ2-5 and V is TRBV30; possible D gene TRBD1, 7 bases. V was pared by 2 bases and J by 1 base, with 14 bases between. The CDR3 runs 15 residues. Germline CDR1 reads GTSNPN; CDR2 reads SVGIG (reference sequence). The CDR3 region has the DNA TGTGCCTGGAGTAGAGGGAGGACAGGCCAAGAGACCCAGTACTTC. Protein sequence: CAWSRGRTGQETQYF.

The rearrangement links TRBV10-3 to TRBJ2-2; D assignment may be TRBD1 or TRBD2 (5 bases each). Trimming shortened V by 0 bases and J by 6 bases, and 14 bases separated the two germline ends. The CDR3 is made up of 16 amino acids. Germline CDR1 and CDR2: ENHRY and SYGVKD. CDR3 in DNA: TGTGCCATCAGTGAGTCACCGGGGCCGAGGGCCGGGGAGCTGTTTTTT. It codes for CAISESPGPRAGELFF.

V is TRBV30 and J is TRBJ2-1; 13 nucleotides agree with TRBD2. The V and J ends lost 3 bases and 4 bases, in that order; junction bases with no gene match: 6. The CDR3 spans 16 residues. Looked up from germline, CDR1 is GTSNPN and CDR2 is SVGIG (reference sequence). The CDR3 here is CAWRSLAGGNYNEQFF. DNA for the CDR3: TGTGCCTGGAGGTCACTAGCGGGAGGGAATTACAATGAGCAGTTCTTC.

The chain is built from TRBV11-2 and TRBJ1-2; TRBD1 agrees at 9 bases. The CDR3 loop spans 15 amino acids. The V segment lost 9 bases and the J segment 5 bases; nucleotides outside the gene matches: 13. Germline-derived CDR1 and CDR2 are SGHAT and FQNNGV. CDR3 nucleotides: TGTGCCAGTTCCGCCGTTCGGGACAGGGAATATGGCTACACCTTC. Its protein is CASSAVRDREYGYTF.

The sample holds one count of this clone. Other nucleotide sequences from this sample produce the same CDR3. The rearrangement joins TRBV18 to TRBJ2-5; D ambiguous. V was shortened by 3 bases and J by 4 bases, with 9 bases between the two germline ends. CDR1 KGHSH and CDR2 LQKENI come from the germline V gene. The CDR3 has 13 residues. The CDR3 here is CASSPTLGETQYF. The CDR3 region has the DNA TGTGCCAGCTCACCTACCCTAGGAGAGACCCAGTACTTC.

This CDR3 is CAWMDKGRPNTEAFF. CDR3 nucleotide sequence: TGTGCCTGGATGGACAAGGGTCGTCCGAACACTGAAGCTTTCTTT. The chain is built from TRBV30 and TRBJ1-1; D is possibly TRBD1 (5 bases). The CDR3 is 15 amino acids. Trimming shortened V by 4 bases and J by 1 base, and 16 bases separated the two germline ends. The germline CDR1 and CDR2 sequences are GTSNPN and SVGIG (reference sequence).

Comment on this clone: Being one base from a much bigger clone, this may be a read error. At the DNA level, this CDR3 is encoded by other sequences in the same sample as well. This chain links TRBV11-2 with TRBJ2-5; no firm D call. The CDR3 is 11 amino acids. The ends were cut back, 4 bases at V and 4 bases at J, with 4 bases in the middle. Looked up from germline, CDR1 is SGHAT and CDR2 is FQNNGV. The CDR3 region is CASSSPETQYF. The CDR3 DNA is TGTGCCAGCAGCTCCCCAGAGACCCAGTACTTC.

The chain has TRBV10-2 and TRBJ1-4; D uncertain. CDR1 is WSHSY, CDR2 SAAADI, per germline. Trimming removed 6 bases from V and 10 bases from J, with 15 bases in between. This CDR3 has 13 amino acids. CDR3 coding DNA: TGCGCCAGCAGGGAGGCGGGGTCCGGAAAACTGTTTTTT. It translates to CASREAGSGKLFF.

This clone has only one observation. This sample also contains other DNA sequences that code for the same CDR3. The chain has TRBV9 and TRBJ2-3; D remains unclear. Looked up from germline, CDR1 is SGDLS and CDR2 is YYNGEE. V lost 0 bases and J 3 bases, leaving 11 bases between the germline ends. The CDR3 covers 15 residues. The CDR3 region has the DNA TGTGCCAGCAGCGTAGCTGTCGGCCGGACAGATACGCAGTATTTT. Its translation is CASSVAVGRTDTQYF.

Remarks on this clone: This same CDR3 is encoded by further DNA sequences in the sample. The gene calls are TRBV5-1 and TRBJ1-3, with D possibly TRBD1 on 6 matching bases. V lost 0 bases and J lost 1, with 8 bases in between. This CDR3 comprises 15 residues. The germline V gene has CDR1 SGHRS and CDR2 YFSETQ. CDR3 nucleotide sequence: TGCGCCAGCAGCTTGGAAGGGGGGTCTGGAAACACCATATATTTT. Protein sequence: CASSLEGGSGNTIYF.

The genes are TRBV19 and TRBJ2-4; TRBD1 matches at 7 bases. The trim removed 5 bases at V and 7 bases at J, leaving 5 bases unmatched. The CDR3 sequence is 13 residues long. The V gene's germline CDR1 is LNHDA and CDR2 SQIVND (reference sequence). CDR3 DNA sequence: TGTGCCAGTAGTTCTGACAGGGCCAACATTCAGTACTTC. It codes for CASSSDRANIQYF. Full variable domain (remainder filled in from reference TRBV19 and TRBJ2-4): DGGITQSPKYLFRKEGQNVTLSCEQNLNHDAMYWYRQDPGQGLRLIYYSQIVNDFQKGDIAEGYSVSREKKESFPLTVTSAQKNPTAFYLCASSSDRANIQYFGAGTRLSVL.

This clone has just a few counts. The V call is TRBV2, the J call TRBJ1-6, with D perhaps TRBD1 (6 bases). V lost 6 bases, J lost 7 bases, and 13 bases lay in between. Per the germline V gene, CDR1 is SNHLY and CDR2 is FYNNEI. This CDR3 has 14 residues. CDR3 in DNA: TGTGCCAGCAGCGTACAGGGAAGCAATTCACCCCTCCACTTT. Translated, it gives CASSVQGSNSPLHF.

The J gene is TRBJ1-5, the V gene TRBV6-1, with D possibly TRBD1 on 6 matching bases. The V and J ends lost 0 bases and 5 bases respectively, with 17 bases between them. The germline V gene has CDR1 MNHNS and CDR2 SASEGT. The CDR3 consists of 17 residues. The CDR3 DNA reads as TGTGCCAGCAGTGAAGCCAGAACAGGGAGACTTTATCAGCCCCAGCATTTT. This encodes CASSEARTGRLYQPQHF.

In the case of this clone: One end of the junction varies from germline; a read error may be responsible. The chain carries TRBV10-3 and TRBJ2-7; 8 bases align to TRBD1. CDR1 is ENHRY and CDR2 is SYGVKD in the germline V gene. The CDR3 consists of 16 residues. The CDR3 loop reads CAISEARAGGSHEQYF. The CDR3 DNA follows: TGTGCCATCAGTGAGGCAAGGGCAGGGGGCTCCCACGAGCAGTACTTC.

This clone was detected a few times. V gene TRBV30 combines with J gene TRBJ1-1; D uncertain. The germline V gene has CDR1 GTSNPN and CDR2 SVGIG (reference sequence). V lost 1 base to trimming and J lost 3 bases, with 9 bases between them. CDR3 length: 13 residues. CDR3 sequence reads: CAWSARVDTEAFF. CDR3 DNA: TGTGCCTGGAGTGCACGAGTTGACACTGAAGCTTTCTTT. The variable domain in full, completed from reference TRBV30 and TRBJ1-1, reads SQTIHQWPATLVQPVGSPLSLECTVEGTSNPNLYWYRQAAGRGLQLLFYSVGIGQISSEVPQNLSASRPQDRQFILSSKKLLLSDSGFYLCAWSARVDTEAFFGQGTRLTVV.

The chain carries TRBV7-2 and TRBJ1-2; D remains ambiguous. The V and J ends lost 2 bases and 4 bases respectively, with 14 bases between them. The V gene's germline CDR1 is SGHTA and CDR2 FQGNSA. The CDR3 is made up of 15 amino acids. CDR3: CASSLQANEGYGYTF. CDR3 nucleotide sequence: TGTGCCAGCAGCTTACAGGCGAACGAAGGCTATGGCTACACCTTC.